These 10 T cell receptor beta chains originate from one sample sequenced in a study of lung T cells in sarcoidosis with Löfgren's syndrome. TCRdb recomputed calls from the reads with MiXCR, one row per CDR3 protein. The sample carries 50,000 to 65,000 distinct CDR3 sequences, 21% recorded once. Sequencing was carried out using CD4+ T cells from PBMCs. The receptor set was obtained from a human donor with sarcoidosis (Löfgren's syndrome or another form), or a control subject (not recorded which).

This clonotype was observed many times. The V gene is TRBV6-1, the J gene TRBJ2-3, with D unresolved. The germline gives CDR1 MNHNS, CDR2 SASEGT. V shed 7 bases and J shed 5 bases, with 22 bases lying between them. The CDR3 loop spans 16 amino acids. The CDR3 DNA follows: TGTGCCAGCACCCAGAATGCGGTGTCGGCCGTAGATACGCAGTATTTT. Encoded protein: CASTQNAVSAVDTQYF.

This clonotype has ten or more counts. The V and J genes are TRBV28 and TRBJ1-2; 8 bases are a match to TRBD1. With V trimmed by 4 bases and J by 3 bases, 1 base remained unmatched. Germline CDR1 is MDHEN and CDR2 is SYDVKM. CDR3 size: 13 residues. The CDR3 here is CASSSGQDYGYTF. The DNA for the CDR3 is TGTGCCAGCAGTTCGGGACAGGACTATGGCTACACCTTC.

This clonotype was observed a few times. The J gene is TRBJ2-1, the V gene TRBV19; 7 bases align to TRBD2. The CDR3 is 15 amino acids. Germline-derived CDR1 and CDR2 are LNHDA and SQIVND (reference sequence). V shed 3 bases, J shed 7 bases, and the junction held 9 bases outside the gene matches. CDR3 bases: TGTGCCAGTAGTATTACTTGGACTAGTGGGAATGAGCAGTTCTTC. Protein: CASSITWTSGNEQFF.

The genes are TRBV18 and TRBJ2-3, with 12 positions matching TRBD2. Germline trimming cut 8 bases from V and 2 bases from J; bases unmatched to any gene: 5. The CDR3 is made up of 15 amino acids. CDR1 is KGHSH, CDR2 LQKENI, per germline. CDR3 sequence reads: CASAASGRATDTQYF. The CDR3 nucleotides read TGTGCCAGCGCCGCTAGCGGGAGGGCCACAGATACGCAGTATTTT.

Points on this clonotype: A read error may be the cause here, since a much bigger clone is one base away. The chain is built from TRBV20-1 and TRBJ1-1, with TRBD1 identical over 9 bases. V was clipped by 6 bases and J by 6 bases; unmatched bases: 8. This CDR3 has 13 residues. CDR1 and CDR2 (germline): DFQATT, SNEGSKA (reference sequence). CDR3 DNA sequence: TGCAGTGCCAAACAGGGGGCGAGCGCTGAAGCTTTCTTT. It encodes CSAKQGASAEAFF.

This clonotype has a count of ten or more. This sequence joins TRBV4-1 and TRBJ2-5; D might be TRBD1 (6 bases). CDR3 length: 16 amino acids. Per the germline V gene, CDR1 is MGHRA and CDR2 is YSYEKL. Deletions cut 1 base from V and 3 bases from J, with 15 bases between. CDR3 region: CASSQAAGTQKETQYF. DNA for the CDR3: TGCGCCAGCAGCCAAGCCGCCGGGACACAAAAAGAGACCCAGTACTTC.

This clonotype was seen once. A much more abundant neighbour one base away suggests this may be a read error. The chain links TRBV6-6 to TRBJ2-3; D possibly corresponds to TRBD1 (5 bases). The CDR3 has 14 residues. Germline CDR1 and CDR2: MNHNY and SVGAGI (reference sequence). Trimming removed 6 bases from V and 6 bases from J, with 16 bases in between. The CDR3 protein is CASSPPTETDTQYF. CDR3 DNA sequence: TGTGCCAGCAGCCCACCGACAGAGACCGATACGCAGTATTTT.

The chain employs TRBV3-1 and TRBJ2-5; 15 bases are a match to TRBD2. V lost 4 bases and J lost 5; bases outside the gene matches: 8. Germline CDR1 LGHDT, CDR2 YNNKEL (reference sequence). The CDR3 is made up of 17 amino acids. The CDR3 sequence is CASSLGTSGGPIETQYF. The CDR3 region has the DNA TGTGCCAGCAGCCTCGGGACTAGCGGGGGGCCCATCGAGACCCAGTACTTC.

On this clonotype itself: Relative to the germline gene, one junction end is altered; a read error may explain this. The V and J genes are TRBV6-1 and TRBJ2-1; the D is unclear. The CDR3 totals 14 residues. Germline V gene lookup returns CDR1 MNHNS and CDR2 SASEGT. The CDR3 region has the DNA TGTGCCAGCAGTACACCGAGCTCCTGCAATGAGCAGTTCTTC. As protein: CASSTPSSCNEQFF.

This clonotype was recorded a few times. This chain joins TRBV7-2 and TRBJ2-5, with D uncertain. Trimming took off 7 bases at V and 2 bases at J, with 20 bases between the two ends. This CDR3 comprises 16 residues. The germline CDR1 and CDR2 sequences are SGHTA and FQGNSA. The CDR3 sequence is CASTTEITVLQETQYF. The CDR3 coding sequence is TGTGCCAGCACCACAGAGATCACCGTACTACAAGAGACCCAGTACTTC.